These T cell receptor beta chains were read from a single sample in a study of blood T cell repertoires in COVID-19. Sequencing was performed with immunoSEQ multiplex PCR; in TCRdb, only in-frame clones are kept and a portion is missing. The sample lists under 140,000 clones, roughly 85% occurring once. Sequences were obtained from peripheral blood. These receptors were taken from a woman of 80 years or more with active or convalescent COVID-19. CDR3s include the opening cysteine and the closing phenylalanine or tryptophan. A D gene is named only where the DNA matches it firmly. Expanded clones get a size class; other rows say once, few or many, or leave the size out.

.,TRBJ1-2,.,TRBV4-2,TGTGCCAGCAGCCAAGAACTTCGGGGGAACTATGGCTACACCTTC,CASSQELRGNYGYTF
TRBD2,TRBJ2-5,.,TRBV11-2,TGTGCCAGCAGCGTCTGGACTAGCGGAAGACAAGAGACCCAGTACTTC,CASSVWTSGRQETQYF
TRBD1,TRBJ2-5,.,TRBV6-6,TGTGCCAGCAGTTACCCGGGACAGGGAAAAGAGACCCAGTACTTC,CASSYPGQGKETQYF
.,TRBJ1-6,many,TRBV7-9,TGTGCCAGCAGCTTAGCGTCAGGGGTCAATTCACCCCTCCACTTT,CASSLASGVNSPLHF
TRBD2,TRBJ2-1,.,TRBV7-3,TGTGCCAGCAGCTTTAGCGGGAGGGAATACAATGAGCAGTTCTTC,CASSFSGREYNEQFF
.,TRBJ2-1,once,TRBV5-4,TGTGCCAGCGAAGCGGCGGGTATCTCCTACAATGAGCAGTTCTTC,CASEAAGISYNEQFF
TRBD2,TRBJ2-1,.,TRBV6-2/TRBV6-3,TGTGCCAGCAGTCCAAAAGCTGGGACTAGCGGGATGTACAATGAGCAGTTCTTC,CASSPKAGTSGMYNEQFF
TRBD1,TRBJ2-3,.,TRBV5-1,TGCGCCAGCAGAGGACAGGGCCCAGATACGCAGTATTTT,CASRGQGPDTQYF
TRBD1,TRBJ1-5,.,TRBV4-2,TGTGCCAGCAGCCCCGGGACAGGGGGCAATCAGCCCCAGCATTTT,CASSPGTGGNQPQHF
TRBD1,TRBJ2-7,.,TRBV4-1,TGCGCCAGCAGCCAAGTCAGGACAGGGTCTTCCTACGAGCAGTACTTC,CASSQVRTGSSYEQYF
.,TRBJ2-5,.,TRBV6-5,TGTGCCAGCGGGAGTCCACAGGGCGGCCAAGAGACCCAGTACTTC,CASGSPQGGQETQYF
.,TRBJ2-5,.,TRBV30,TGTGCCTGGGCCGACTGGTGGGAGACCCAGTACTTC,CAWADWWETQYF
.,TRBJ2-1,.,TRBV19,TGTGCCAGTAAAGGGAGCGGGCGAAGCTCCTACAATGAGCAGTTCTTC,CASKGSGRSSYNEQFF
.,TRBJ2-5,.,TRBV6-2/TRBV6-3,TGTGCCAGCAGCCTCCGGGACTTGAAAGAGACCCAGTACTTC,CASSLRDLKETQYF
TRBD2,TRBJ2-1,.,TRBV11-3,TGTGCCAGCAGCCTCCAGATAGCGGGGGTATACAATGAGCAGTTCTTC,CASSLQIAGVYNEQFF
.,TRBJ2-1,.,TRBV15,TGTGCCACCAGCAGAGATCTCCCCCCCGGGCAGTTCTTC,CATSRDLPPGQFF